This T cell receptor (beta chain) is from a study of technical replicates of blood from a few donors (TCRdb year 2017). Receptors were amplified or captured by the immunoSEQ multiplex PCR assay. Held by TCRdb, this immuneACCESS table contains in-frame sequences only and omits some clones. Under half of the omission traces to an unresolved V gene where checked; the cause of the rest is unknown. The sample table contains tens of thousands of clones; only one count was recorded for 95% to 98% of them. Clones ranked in the top ten supply over 0.15% of the sample. On this clone: Its cognate antigen has yet to be identified. No much larger clonotype is one base removed from it; base qualities were not supplied.

The CDR3 covers 12 residues, taking in both the cysteine and the phenylalanine. Of the read, only the CDR3 DNA is kept; its 36 bases are in frame from base 1. Cut back by 0 bases and 7 bases, the V and J ends lie 7 bases apart. From a lookup of the germline V gene (reference sequence), CDR1 and CDR2 are MNHNY and SVGAGI. The sample taken for sequencing was T cells isolated from PBMCs. The chain uses TRBV6-6 and TRBJ2-7; no D gene call is confident. The sequence was collected from a human donor in good health. The CDR3 in this case is CASSYSDGEQYF. The DNA sequence is given as TGTGCCAGCAGTTACTCAGACGGGGAGCAGTACTTC.